The 21 T cell receptor beta chains given below trace back to one sample, sequenced in a study of cytomegalovirus exposure and HLA in healthy donors. The assay was immunoSEQ multiplex PCR, and TCRdb's table has in-frame clones only and misses some. This sample has 110,000 or so clones, with 85% to 90% found just once. Sequencing was performed on PBMCs. The source of these receptors is a young woman in good health and CMV-seropositive.

This chain uses TRBV15 with TRBJ2-3; 7 positions match TRBD2. The CDR3 runs to 13 residues. CDR1 LNHNV and CDR2 YYDKDF come from the germline V gene (reference sequence). V lost 0 bases and J lost 9; bases outside the gene matches: 3. CDR3 DNA: TGTGCCACCAGCAGAGATCGCGGGGGAACGCAGTATTTT. Its protein is CATSRDRGGTQYF.

This clone was recorded only once. CDR3 loop: CASSPAPAGGNTIYF. DNA for the CDR3: TGCGCCAGCAGCCCCGCCCCGGCGGGGGGAAACACCATATATTTT. The rearrangement joins TRBV4-1 to TRBJ1-3, with D unclear. The V end was cut by 4 bases, the J end by 4 bases, with 14 bases between. Germline loops: CDR1 MGHRA, CDR2 YSYEKL. This CDR3 region has 15 residues.

V usage is TRBV29-1 and J usage is TRBJ1-1; the match to TRBD1 covers 12 bases. In germline, CDR1 is SQVTM, CDR2 ANQGSEA. The CDR3 has 15 amino acids. V shed 4 bases and J 0 bases; nucleotides not matched to a gene: 3. CDR3 protein: CSVVGQGAMNTEAFF. In DNA, the CDR3 is TGCAGCGTTGTGGGACAGGGGGCGATGAACACTGAAGCTTTCTTT.

The chain couples TRBV27 to TRBJ1-6, with 8 nucleotides matching TRBD1. Per germline, CDR1 MNHEY and CDR2 SMNVEV (reference sequence). The CDR3 extends over 14 amino acids. V shed 6 bases, J shed 7 bases, and the junction held 5 bases outside the gene matches. The CDR3 DNA reads TGTGCCAGCAGCCGGACAGGGAACAATTCACCCCTCCACTTT. This sequence encodes CASSRTGNNSPLHF.

The chain combines TRBV18 with TRBJ2-1; D remains unclear. The CDR3 contains 12 residues. Germline assignment: CDR1 KGHSH and CDR2 LQKENI. The V end was cut by 2 bases, the J end by 5 bases, with 4 bases between. The CDR3 DNA sequence: TGTGCCAGCTCACCATTCAACAATGAGCAGTTCTTC. Protein product: CASSPFNNEQFF.

In this sample, this clone turned up once. This sequence joins TRBV28 and TRBJ2-2; 7 nucleotides line up with TRBD2. The germline CDR1 and CDR2 sequences are MDHEN and SYDVKM. CDR3 size: 15 residues. J lost 1 base, V lost 3 bases, and 2 bases had no gene match. The CDR3 nucleotides are TGTGCCAGCAGTTTTCCTAGCGGGAACACCGGGGAGCTGTTTTTT. Translating gives CASSFPSGNTGELFF.

The sample holds a few counts of this clone. V and J are TRBV4-1 and TRBJ1-6; TRBD1 matches 10 bases. Germline V gene lookup returns CDR1 MGHRA and CDR2 YSYEKL. V lost 2 bases to trimming and J lost 9 bases; unmatched junction nucleotides: 10. The CDR3 extends over 17 amino acids. The CDR3 region is CASSQRWGDRGGSPLHF. In nucleotides, the CDR3 is TGCGCCAGCAGCCAAAGATGGGGGGACAGGGGCGGTTCACCCCTCCACTTT.

This chain links TRBV28 with TRBJ2-3; D ambiguous. CDR1 and CDR2 (germline): MDHEN, SYDVKM. The CDR3 has 15 residues. V lost 1 base and J 4 bases, leaving 12 bases between the germline ends. The CDR3 sequence: CASSLFGTHPDTQYF. CDR3 sequence (DNA): TGTGCCAGCAGTTTATTTGGCACGCACCCAGATACGCAGTATTTT.

On this clone itself: The same CDR3 arises from other DNA sequences in this sample as well. V usage is TRBV27 and J usage is TRBJ2-1, with 7 nucleotides matching TRBD2. The J segment lost 0 bases and the V segment lost 2 bases, leaving 1 base of the junction unmatched. The CDR3 runs to 15 residues. CDR1 MNHEY and CDR2 SMNVEV come from the germline V gene (reference sequence). DNA of the CDR3: TGTGCCAGCAGTTTAGGCGGGAGCTCCTACAATGAGCAGTTCTTC. As protein: CASSLGGSSYNEQFF.

The chain couples TRBV19 to TRBJ1-3; no reliable D call. Looked up from germline, CDR1 is LNHDA and CDR2 is SQIVND (reference sequence). The V end was cut by 3 bases, the J end by 0 bases, with 6 bases between. The CDR3 is 14 amino acids. The CDR3 reads CASSIGVSGNTIYF. The DNA of the CDR3 is TGTGCCAGTAGTATTGGAGTCTCTGGAAACACCATATATTTT.

This clone was seen more than once but under ten times. The chain has TRBV6-1 and TRBJ1-1; tentatively, D is TRBD1 (6 bases). The ends were cut back, 6 bases at V and 4 bases at J, with 12 bases in the middle. CDR1 MNHNS and CDR2 SASEGT come from the germline V gene. The CDR3 contains 13 residues. The CDR3 loop reads CASRATGTTEAFF. The CDR3 coding sequence is TGTGCCAGCAGGGCCACAGGGACCACTGAAGCTTTCTTT.

The J gene is TRBJ2-7, the V gene TRBV10-2; TRBD2 matches 7 bases. The V segment lost 8 bases and the J segment 4 bases; nucleotides outside the gene matches: 5. Germline assignment: CDR1 WSHSY and CDR2 SAAADI. CDR3 length: 12 amino acids. The chain's CDR3 is CASGLVPYEQYF. The CDR3 DNA is TGCGCCAGCGGACTAGTCCCGTACGAGCAGTACTTC.

V gene TRBV4-2 combines with J gene TRBJ1-1; D gene uncertain. CDR3 length: 16 residues. V was trimmed by 0 bases and J by 4 bases, leaving 15 bases between them. The germline gives CDR1 LGHNA, CDR2 YNFKEQ. This chain's CDR3 is CASSQEFGRSGTEAFF. DNA for the CDR3: TGTGCCAGCAGCCAAGAGTTCGGGAGGTCGGGCACTGAAGCTTTCTTT.

V and J are TRBV7-2 and TRBJ2-7; D perhaps matches TRBD2 (5 bases). Between the trimmed V and J ends, which lost 5 bases and 6 bases, there was a span of 14 bases. The CDR3 covers 13 residues. Germline lookup yields CDR1 SGHTA and CDR2 FQGNSA. CDR3 sequence: CASSPEGGREQYF. DNA of the CDR3: TGTGCCAGCAGCCCTGAAGGAGGACGCGAGCAGTACTTC.

The table lists this clone with a count of one. This chain links TRBV5-1 with TRBJ2-1, with D perhaps TRBD2 (6 bases). The V end was cut by 4 bases, the J end by 7 bases, with 15 bases between. The CDR3 sequence is 14 residues long. Per germline, CDR1 SGHRS and CDR2 YFSETQ. The CDR3 loop is CASSGGLQSNEQFF. CDR3 in DNA: TGCGCCAGCAGCGGTGGACTACAATCTAATGAGCAGTTCTTC.

Remarks on this clone: The limits of the CDR3 on the DNA are not certain, so only TCRdb's listed CDR3 is given. The chain employs TRBV29-1 and TRBJ1-1; the listed D gene, TRBD1, was not tested against the DNA. From germline, CDR1 is SQVTM and CDR2 ANQGSEA. The CDR3 is 19 amino acids long, termini counted. The chain's CDR3 is CSTLHREAFFGQGTREAFF.

This chain joins TRBV6-1 and TRBJ2-7, with 11 bases fitting TRBD1. The CDR3 is 15 amino acids. CDR1 is MNHNS, CDR2 SASEGT, per germline. J was trimmed by 5 bases and V by 4 bases; bases with no gene match: 7. CDR3 amino acids: CASSALPGQGDEQYF. In DNA form, the CDR3 reads TGTGCCAGCAGTGCGTTACCGGGACAGGGGGACGAGCAGTACTTC.

The rearrangement links TRBV10-3 to TRBJ2-5, with D perhaps TRBD2 (5 bases). V shed 6 bases and J shed 2 bases, with 13 bases lying between them. Germline V lookup: CDR1 ENHRY, CDR2 SYGVKD. This CDR3 comprises 14 residues. The DNA of the CDR3 is TGTGCCATCAGACCTACCCCGGGACAAGAGACCCAGTACTTC. Translation: CAIRPTPGQETQYF.

Only one count was recorded for this clone. The chain couples TRBV14 to TRBJ1-3; TRBD1 is a possible D gene (5 bases). This CDR3 is built from 13 residues. Trimming left V 7 bases short and J 4 bases short, with 11 bases between. Germline V gene data show CDR1 as SGHDN and CDR2 as FVKESK. The CDR3 DNA reads as TGTGCCAGCAAGTCAGGGCTCGGAAACACCATATATTTT. Its protein is CASKSGLGNTIYF.

The rearrangement links TRBV6-1 to TRBJ1-5; 9 nucleotides line up with TRBD1. The CDR3 contains 17 residues. V dropped 4 bases and J dropped 1; count of bases not matched to a gene: 8. Looked up from germline, CDR1 is MNHNS and CDR2 is SASEGT. The CDR3 protein is CASSAGTGIFSNQPQHF. CDR3 in DNA: TGTGCCAGCAGTGCGGGGACAGGGATTTTCAGCAATCAGCCCCAGCATTTT.

This chain joins TRBV6-5 and TRBJ1-1, with a tentative D call TRBD1 (5 bases). The germline V and J ends were trimmed by 2 bases and 7 bases, with 11 bases remaining between them. This CDR3 is 13 amino acids long. Per the germline V gene, CDR1 is MNHEY and CDR2 is SVGAGI. The CDR3 spells CASSYTGQFEAFF. The CDR3 coding sequence is TGTGCCAGCAGTTACACAGGTCAGTTTGAAGCTTTCTTT.